Below are 17 T cell receptor beta chains sequenced from a single sample in a study of OX40 agonist ivuxolimab in advanced cancers. Using immunoSEQ multiplex PCR, the repertoire was profiled, and TCRdb retains in-frame clones only, with some absent. The repertoire holds 50,000 to 70,000 clones, with 84% as singletons. Sequencing used CD4+ or CD8+ T cells sorted from blood, obtained in a trial of the OX40 agonist ivuxolimab. These receptors originate from an adult with an advanced solid tumor such as melanoma, head and neck, liver or kidney cancer.

The chain carries TRBV5-4 and TRBJ2-1; D may be TRBD2 (5 bases). Germline CDR1 and CDR2: SGHNT and YYREEE (reference sequence). The CDR3 loop spans 14 amino acids. V was cut by 5 bases and J by 6 bases, with 15 bases left in between. CDR3 sequence (DNA): TGTGCCAGCAGACCTCCGAGCCGGGGCAATGAGCAGTTCTTC. Protein: CASRPPSRGNEQFF.

CDR3: CASSLDYNEQFF. Written as DNA, the CDR3 is TGTGCCAGCAGCTTGGATTACAATGAGCAGTTCTTC. The chain combines TRBV5-4 with TRBJ2-1, with unresolved D. The V and J ends lost 0 bases and 4 bases respectively, with 2 bases between them. Germline V gives CDR1 SGHNT, CDR2 YYREEE (reference sequence). The CDR3 consists of 12 residues. Combining the CDR3 with reference TRBV5-4 and TRBJ2-1 gives the whole variable domain ETGVTQSPTHLIKTRGQQVTLRCSSQSGHNTVSWYQQALGQGPQFIFQYYREEENGRGNFPPRFSGLQFPNYSSELNVNALELDDSALYLCASSLDYNEQFFGPGTRLTVL.

The table lists this clone with a few counts. CDR3 DNA sequence: TGTGCCAGCAGCCAAGGGGGTTTGCCTAGCGGGAGCGAGACCCAGTACTTC. Encoded protein: CASSQGGLPSGSETQYF. The chain has TRBV4-2 and TRBJ2-5; 10 positions match TRBD2. This CDR3 has 17 residues. Germline V lookup: CDR1 LGHNA, CDR2 YNFKEQ. V lost 1 base to trimming and J lost 5 bases; unmatched junction nucleotides: 10.

The CDR3 DNA is TGTGCCAGCAGGGGGACCGGGACAGGCGCCAGCAGAGGCTACACCTTC. Protein product: CASRGTGTGASRGYTF. The chain carries TRBV5-4 and TRBJ1-2, with 8 bases lining up with TRBD1. V shed 5 bases and J 8 bases; nucleotides not matched to a gene: 17. The CDR3 is 16 amino acids. From germline, CDR1 is SGHNT and CDR2 YYREEE (reference sequence).

The J gene is TRBJ2-5, the V gene TRBV7-8, with D possibly being TRBD2 (6 bases). V lost 1 base, J lost 5 bases, and 14 bases lay in between. CDR1 is SGHVS and CDR2 is FQNEAQ in the germline V gene. This CDR3 has 15 residues. CDR3 bases: TGTGCCAGCAGCTTAGTACGAGCGGGCATGGAGACCCAGTACTTC. Its translation: CASSLVRAGMETQYF.

The chain recombines TRBV4-1 with TRBJ2-2; 12 nucleotides agree with TRBD2. Germline trimming cut 1 base from V and 7 bases from J; bases unmatched to any gene: 7. The CDR3 length is 17 residues. Germline V gene sequence: CDR1 MGHRA, CDR2 YSYEKL. DNA for the CDR3: TGCGCCAGCAGCCAAGGGCTAGCGGGGGGGCCGGGCGGGGAGCTGTTTTTT. It yields the protein CASSQGLAGGPGGELFF.

This clone has a single count. The V and J genes are TRBV9 and TRBJ2-5; the D is unclear. The V and J ends lost 0 bases and 1 base respectively, with 7 bases between them. Germline V CDR1 and CDR2: SGDLS, YYNGEE. This CDR3 spans 14 amino acids. CDR3 nucleotides: TGTGCCAGCAGCGTAGGTGCGTTCCAAGAGACCCAGTACTTC. As protein: CASSVGAFQETQYF.

The chain recombines TRBV4-1 with TRBJ1-4, with D possibly TRBD1 on 5 matching bases. The CDR3 totals 16 residues. Trimming removed 1 base from V and 5 bases from J, with 14 bases in between. Germline V gene sequence: CDR1 MGHRA, CDR2 YSYEKL. CDR3 nucleotides: TGCGCCAGCAGCCAAGGGGGACGCCCGGGGAATGAAAAACTGTTTTTT. It codes for CASSQGGRPGNEKLFF.

J is TRBJ2-7 and V is TRBV6-6; possibly TRBD1 or TRBD2 for D (5 bases each). From germline, CDR1 is MNHNY and CDR2 SVGAGI (reference sequence). The CDR3 has 14 residues. The germline V and J ends were trimmed by 6 bases and 1 base, with 13 bases remaining between them. CDR3 in amino acids: CASSSGTASYEQYF. The CDR3 coding sequence is TGTGCCAGCAGCTCCGGGACGGCTTCCTACGAGCAGTACTTC.

This rearrangement joins TRBV4-3 to TRBJ2-1; TRBD2 matches 10 bases. The germline V gene encodes CDR1 LGHNA and CDR2 YSLEER. This CDR3 is built from 14 residues. V trimming: 4 bases; J trimming: 4 bases; junction bases outside the gene matches: 1. CDR3 loop: CASSRSGGYNEQFF. The CDR3 DNA is TGCGCCAGCAGCCGTAGCGGGGGGTACAATGAGCAGTTCTTC.

The rearrangement uses TRBV28 and TRBJ1-6; D is unclear. The CDR3 is 15 residues long. Trimming removed 5 bases from V and 9 bases from J, with 17 bases in between. Germline values: CDR1 MDHEN, CDR2 SYDVKM. The CDR3 loop is CASSPPATWRSPLHF. In nucleotides, the CDR3 is TGTGCCAGCAGTCCCCCCGCGACTTGGCGTTCACCCCTCCACTTT.

This clone has a single count. The CDR3 loop is CASVGDRGGYTF. The CDR3 coding sequence is TGTGCCAGCGTTGGGGACAGGGGAGGCTACACCTTC. The chain employs TRBV6-5 and TRBJ1-2; 10 bases align to TRBD1. The junction had 5 bases not matched to a gene; V was cut back by 8 bases and J by 8 bases. Germline CDR1 MNHEY, CDR2 SVGAGI. The CDR3 runs to 12 residues.

This clone was picked up a small number of times. The chain uses TRBV15 and TRBJ1-5; 9 bases are shared with TRBD1. J was trimmed by 7 bases and V by 3 bases; bases with no gene match: 7. This CDR3 has 15 residues. Germline CDR1 LNHNV, CDR2 YYDKDF (reference sequence). The CDR3 loop is CATSSIQGAWQPQHF. CDR3 coding DNA: TGTGCCACCAGCAGCATACAGGGGGCATGGCAGCCCCAGCATTTT.

The chain uses TRBV5-1 and TRBJ1-4, with TRBD1 as a possible D gene (5 bases). V lost 3 bases and J 8 bases, leaving 20 bases between the germline ends. Germline V lookup: CDR1 SGHRS, CDR2 YFSETQ. This CDR3 comprises 16 residues. The CDR3 DNA follows: TGCGCCAGCAGCTACGAGGGACGGCCGATCGGCGAAAAACTGTTTTTT. Amino acids: CASSYEGRPIGEKLFF. The whole variable domain, filled in from reference TRBV5-1 and TRBJ1-4, reads KAGVTQTPRYLIKTRGQQVTLSCSPISGHRSVSWYQQTPGQGLQFLFEYFSETQRNKGNFPGRFSGRQFSNSRSEMNVSTLELGDSALYLCASSYEGRPIGEKLFFGSGTQLSVL.

This clone has just a few counts. The chain uses TRBV20-1 and TRBJ1-4; D remains ambiguous. Germline loops: CDR1 DFQATT, CDR2 SNEGSKA (reference sequence). This CDR3 comprises 11 residues. The CDR3 loop reads CSTAYREKLFF. CDR3 coding DNA: TGCAGCACAGCGTATCGGGAAAAACTGTTTTTT.

The chain recombines TRBV4-1 with TRBJ2-2, with D perhaps matching TRBD1 (5 bases). Looked up from germline, CDR1 is MGHRA and CDR2 is YSYEKL. The CDR3 is 15 amino acids. Trimming left V 2 bases short and J 1 base short, with 8 bases between. The CDR3 sequence is CASSQQGMNTGELFF. CDR3 DNA sequence: TGCGCCAGCAGCCAACAGGGTATGAACACCGGGGAGCTGTTTTTT.

V gene TRBV11-2 combines with J gene TRBJ2-7; possible D gene TRBD1, 5 bases. Per germline, CDR1 SGHAT and CDR2 FQNNGV. The CDR3 is 14 residues long. The V end was cut by 1 base, the J end by 7 bases, with 14 bases between. As DNA, the CDR3 is TGTGCCAGCAGCTTAGTGCTCATGGGGCGGGAGCAGTACTTC. Residues: CASSLVLMGREQYF.